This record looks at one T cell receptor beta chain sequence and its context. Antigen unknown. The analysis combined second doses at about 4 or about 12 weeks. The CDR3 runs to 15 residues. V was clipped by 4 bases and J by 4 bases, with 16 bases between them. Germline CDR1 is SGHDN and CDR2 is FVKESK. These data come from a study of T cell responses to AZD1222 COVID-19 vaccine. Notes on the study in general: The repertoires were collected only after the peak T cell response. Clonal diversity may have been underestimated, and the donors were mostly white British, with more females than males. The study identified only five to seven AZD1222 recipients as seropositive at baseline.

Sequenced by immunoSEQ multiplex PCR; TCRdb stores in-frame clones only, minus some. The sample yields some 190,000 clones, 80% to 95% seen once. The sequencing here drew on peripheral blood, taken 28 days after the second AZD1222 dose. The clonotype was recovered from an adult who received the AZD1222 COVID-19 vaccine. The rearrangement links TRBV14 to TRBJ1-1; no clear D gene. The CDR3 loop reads CASSPLGTRGTEAFF. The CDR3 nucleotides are TGTGCCAGCAGCCCCCTCGGCACCCGAGGCACTGAAGCTTTCTTT.